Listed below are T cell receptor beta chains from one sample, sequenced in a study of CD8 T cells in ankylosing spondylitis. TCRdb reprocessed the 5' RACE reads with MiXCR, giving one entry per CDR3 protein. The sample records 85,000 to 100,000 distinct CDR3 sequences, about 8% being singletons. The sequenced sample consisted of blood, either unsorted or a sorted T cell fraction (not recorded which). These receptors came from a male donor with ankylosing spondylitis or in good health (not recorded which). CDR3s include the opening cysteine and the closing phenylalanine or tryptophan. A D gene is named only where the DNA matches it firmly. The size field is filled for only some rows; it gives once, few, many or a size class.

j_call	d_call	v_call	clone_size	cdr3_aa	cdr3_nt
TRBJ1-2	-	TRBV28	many	CASSFTFYGYTF	TGTGCCAGCAGTTTTACATTCTATGGCTACACCTTC
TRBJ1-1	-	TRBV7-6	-	CASSLARGGANTEAFF	TGTGCCAGCAGCTTAGCGAGAGGGGGTGCGAACACTGAAGCTTTCTTT
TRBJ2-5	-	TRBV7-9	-	CASSWSWETQYF	TGTGCCAGCAGCTGGTCTTGGGAGACCCAGTACTTC
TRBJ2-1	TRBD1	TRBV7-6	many	CASSRYKFRDRDNEQFF	TGTGCCAGCAGCCGTTACAAGTTTCGGGACAGGGACAATGAGCAGTTCTTC
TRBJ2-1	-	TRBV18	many	CASSPNLGNEQFF	TGTGCCAGCTCACCCAATCTCGGAAATGAGCAGTTCTTC
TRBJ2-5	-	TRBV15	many	CATSRAQQETQYF	TGTGCCACCAGCAGGGCCCAGCAAGAGACCCAGTACTTC
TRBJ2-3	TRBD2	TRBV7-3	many	CASSLDGRSTDTQYF	TGTGCCAGCAGCTTAGACGGGAGGAGCACAGATACGCAGTATTTT
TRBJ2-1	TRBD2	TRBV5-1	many	CASSLGGRAHNEQFF	TGCGCCAGCAGCTTGGGCGGGAGGGCCCACAATGAGCAGTTCTTC
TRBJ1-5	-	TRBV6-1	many	CASSEFDASNQPQHF	TGTGCCAGCAGTGAATTCGACGCCAGCAATCAGCCCCAGCATTTT
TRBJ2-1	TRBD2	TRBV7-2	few	CASSFTWTSGNNEQFF	TGTGCCAGCAGCTTCACCTGGACTAGCGGCAACAATGAGCAGTTCTTC
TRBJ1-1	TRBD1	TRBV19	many	CASSTLQGGTEAFF	TGTGCCAGTAGTACGCTCCAGGGGGGGACTGAAGCTTTCTTT
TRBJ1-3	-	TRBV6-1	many	CASSRSGQAGNTIYF	TGTGCCAGCAGCCGGAGTGGGCAGGCGGGAAACACCATATATTTT
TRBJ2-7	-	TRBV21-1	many	CASSKEVEKRGPYEQYF	TGTGCCAGCAGCAAAGAGGTAGAGAAACGGGGTCCCTACGAGCAGTACTTC
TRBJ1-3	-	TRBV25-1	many	CASSGSGNTIYF	TGTGCCAGCAGTGGCTCTGGAAACACCATATATTTT
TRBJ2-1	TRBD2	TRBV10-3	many	CAIGLAGGPSYNEQFF	TGTGCCATTGGACTAGCGGGAGGGCCCTCCTACAATGAGCAGTTCTTC
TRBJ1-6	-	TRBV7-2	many	CASSVAGQTNSPLHF	TGTGCCAGCAGCGTAGCGGGGCAGACGAACTCACCCCTCCACTTT
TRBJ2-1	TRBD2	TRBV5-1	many	CASSILAGGGYNEQFF	TGCGCCAGCAGCATACTAGCGGGAGGCGGGTACAATGAGCAGTTCTTC
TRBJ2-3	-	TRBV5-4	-	CASSFGLKGTDTQYF	TGTGCCAGCAGCTTCGGGCTCAAGGGAACAGATACGCAGTATTTT
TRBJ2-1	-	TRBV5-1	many	CASSRGLPLGEQFF	TGCGCCAGCAGCCGAGGACTCCCATTGGGTGAGCAGTTCTTC
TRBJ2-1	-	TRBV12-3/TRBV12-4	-	CASRPTGNNEQFF	TGTGCCAGCAGGCCCACAGGGAACAATGAGCAGTTCTTC
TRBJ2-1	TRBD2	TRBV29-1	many	CSAETAGINEQFF	TGCAGCGCCGAAACAGCGGGAATCAATGAGCAGTTCTTC
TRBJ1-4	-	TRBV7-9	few	CASTSSRPMGSNEKLFF	TGTGCCAGCACCTCCAGCAGGCCCATGGGGTCCAATGAAAAACTGTTTTTT
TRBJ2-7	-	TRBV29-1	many	CSVLGGNRVGQYF	TGCAGCGTTCTAGGGGGAAACAGGGTCGGGCAGTACTTC
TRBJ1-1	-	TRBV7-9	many	CASRVETEAFF	TGTGCCAGCAGAGTGGAGACTGAAGCTTTCTTT
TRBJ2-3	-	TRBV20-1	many	CSASSSSSTSTDTQYF	TGCAGTGCTAGCTCCTCCTCTTCAACTAGCACAGATACGCAGTATTTT
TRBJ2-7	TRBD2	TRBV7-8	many	CASSSKTSGFTYEQYF	TGTGCCAGCAGCTCAAAGACTAGCGGGTTCACCTACGAGCAGTACTTC
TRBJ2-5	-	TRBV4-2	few	CASSQDTGYQETQYF	TGTGCCAGCAGCCAAGACACAGGATACCAAGAGACCCAGTACTTC
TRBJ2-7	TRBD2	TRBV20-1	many	CSARPPLAGHSYEQYF	TGCAGTGCTAGACCACCACTAGCGGGGCATTCCTACGAGCAGTACTTC
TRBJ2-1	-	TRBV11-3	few	CASSNRGSGYNEQFF	TGTGCCAGCAGCAATCGGGGGAGCGGGTACAATGAGCAGTTCTTC
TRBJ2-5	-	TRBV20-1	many	CSARATYQETQYF	TGCAGTGCTAGAGCAACATATCAAGAGACCCAGTACTTC
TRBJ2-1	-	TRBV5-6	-	CASSSVREQFF	TGTGCCAGCAGCTCGGTGCGGGAGCAGTTCTTC
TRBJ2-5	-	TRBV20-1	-	CNAREKGFWGAQNF	TGCAATGCTAGAGAAAAAGGCTTCTGGGGGGCCCAGAACTTC
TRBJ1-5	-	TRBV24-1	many	CATSASASGQPQHF	TGTGCCACCAGTGCTTCGGCCTCGGGCCAGCCCCAGCATTTT
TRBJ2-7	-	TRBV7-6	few	CASSFREHSYEQYF	TGTGCCAGCAGCTTTAGGGAGCACTCCTACGAGCAGTACTTC
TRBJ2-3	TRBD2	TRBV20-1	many	CCARAQGVAGSTDTQYF	TGCTGTGCTAGAGCTCAGGGAGTAGCGGGCAGCACAGATACGCAGTATTTT
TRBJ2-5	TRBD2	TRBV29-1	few	CSVGFSGSIQETQYF	TGCAGCGTCGGGTTTAGCGGGAGCATCCAAGAGACCCAGTACTTC
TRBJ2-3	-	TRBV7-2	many	CASSLSTPDTQYF	TGTGCCAGCAGCTTGTCTACCCCAGATACGCAGTATTTT
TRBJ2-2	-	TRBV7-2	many	CASSLVAWELFF	TGTGCCAGCAGCTTAGTTGCCTGGGAGCTGTTTTTT
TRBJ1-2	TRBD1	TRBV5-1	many	CASSQGGTGYYGYTF	TGCGCCAGCAGCCAGGGGGGGACAGGGTACTATGGCTACACCTTC
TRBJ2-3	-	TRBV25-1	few	CASSVGVGTDTQYF	TGTGCCAGCAGTGTTGGGGTAGGCACAGATACGCAGTATTTT
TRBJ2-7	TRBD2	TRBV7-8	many	CASSFRLADYEQYF	TGTGCCAGCAGCTTTAGACTAGCGGACTACGAGCAGTACTTC
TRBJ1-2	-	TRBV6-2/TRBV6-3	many	CASSPDSYGYTF	TGTGCCAGCAGCCCCGATTCCTATGGCTACACCTTC
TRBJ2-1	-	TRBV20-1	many	CSARSGTGWGDNEQFF	TGCAGTGCTAGATCCGGCACGGGTTGGGGGGACAATGAGCAGTTCTTC
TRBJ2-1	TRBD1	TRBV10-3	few	CAISETGVVNEQFF	TGTGCCATCAGTGAGACAGGGGTAGTGAATGAGCAGTTCTTC
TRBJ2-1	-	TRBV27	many	CASSGLRRSYNEQFF	TGTGCCAGCAGTGGTCTGCGCCGCTCCTACAATGAGCAGTTCTTC
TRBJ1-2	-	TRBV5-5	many	CASSLKGGVDGYTF	TGTGCCAGCAGCTTGAAGGGTGGTGTCGATGGCTACACCTTC
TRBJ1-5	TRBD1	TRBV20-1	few	CSAPRQGLGGNQPQHF	TGCAGTGCTCCAAGACAGGGGCTGGGGGGCAATCAGCCCCAGCATTTT